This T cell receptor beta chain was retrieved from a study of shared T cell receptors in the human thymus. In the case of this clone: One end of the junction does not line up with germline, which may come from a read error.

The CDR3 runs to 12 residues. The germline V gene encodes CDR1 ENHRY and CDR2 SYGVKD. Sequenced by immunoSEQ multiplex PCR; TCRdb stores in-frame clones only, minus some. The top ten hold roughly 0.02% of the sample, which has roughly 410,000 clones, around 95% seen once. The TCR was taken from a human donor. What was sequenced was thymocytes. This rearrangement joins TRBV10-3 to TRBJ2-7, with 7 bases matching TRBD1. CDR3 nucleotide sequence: TGTGCCATCAGTCACAGGGGATACGTGCAGTACTTC. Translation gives CAISHRGYVQYF.